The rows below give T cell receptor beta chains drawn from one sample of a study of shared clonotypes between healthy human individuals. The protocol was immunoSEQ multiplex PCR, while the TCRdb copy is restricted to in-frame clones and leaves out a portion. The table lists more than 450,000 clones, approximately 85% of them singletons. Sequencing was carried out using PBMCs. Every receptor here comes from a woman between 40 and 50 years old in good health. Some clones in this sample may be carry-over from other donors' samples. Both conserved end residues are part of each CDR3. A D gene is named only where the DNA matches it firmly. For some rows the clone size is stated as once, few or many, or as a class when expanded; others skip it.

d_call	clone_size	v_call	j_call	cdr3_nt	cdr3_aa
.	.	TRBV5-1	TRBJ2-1	TGCGCCAGCAGCTCCGAACCGAGCTCCTACAATGAGCAGTTCTTC	CASSSEPSSYNEQFF
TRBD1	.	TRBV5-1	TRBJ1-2	TGCGCCAGAGACAGGGAGGCGGGCTATGGCTACACCTTC	CARDREAGYGYTF
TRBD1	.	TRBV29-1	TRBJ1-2	TGCAGCGCAGAGACAGGGTGGGGTGGCTACACCTTC	CSAETGWGGYTF
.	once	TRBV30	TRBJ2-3	TGTGCCTGGAGCCAAGGGCGAGCAGTAGATACGCAGTATTTT	CAWSQGRAVDTQYF
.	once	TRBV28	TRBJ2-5	TGTGCCAGCAGTTTAGACCTTTCGGGGGAGACCCAGTACTTC	CASSLDLSGETQYF
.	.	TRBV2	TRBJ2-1	TGTGCCAGCAGCAAGCTTAGAGGGGATGAGGCGCAGTTCTTC	CASSKLRGDEAQFF
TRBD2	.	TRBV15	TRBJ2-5	TGTGCCACCAGCAGAGGACTAGCTCAAGAGACCCAGTACTTC	CATSRGLAQETQYF
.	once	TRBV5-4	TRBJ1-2	TGTGCCAGCAGCTTGGAGTTCGGGACGGGCTACACCTTC	CASSLEFGTGYTF
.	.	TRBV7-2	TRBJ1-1	TGTGCCAGCAGCTTAGAGATAGGCGCTGAAGCTTTCTTT	CASSLEIGAEAFF
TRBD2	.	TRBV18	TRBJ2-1	TGTGCCAGCTCACCTACCTCGGGACTAGCGGGGGATGAGCAGTTCTTC	CASSPTSGLAGDEQFF
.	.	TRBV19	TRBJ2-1	TGTGCCAGTAGTACTATCAGGGGTCGTGAGCAGTTCTTC	CASSTIRGREQFF
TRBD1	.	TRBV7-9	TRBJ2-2	TGTGCCAGCAGCATCCTACTAGGGGGCCCCGGGGAGCTGTTTTTT	CASSILLGGPGELFF
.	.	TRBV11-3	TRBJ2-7	TGTGCCAGCAGCAACACAGGGTACTACGAGCAGTACTTC	CASSNTGYYEQYF
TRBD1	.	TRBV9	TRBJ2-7	TGTGCCAGCAGCGATGGTCCGGGACAGGGGATTAACGAGCAGTACTTC	CASSDGPGQGINEQYF
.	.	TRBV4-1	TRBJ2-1	TGCGCCAGCAGCCAAGATGAGGAGTACAATGAGCAGTTCTTC	CASSQDEEYNEQFF
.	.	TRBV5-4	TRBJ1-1	TGTGCCAGCAGCACAAACCAGGAGCTGGGCACTGAAGCTTTCTTT	CASSTNQELGTEAFF
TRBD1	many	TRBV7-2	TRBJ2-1	TGTGCCAGCAGTTATCCGGGACAGGGTAGGAATGAGCAGTTCTTC	CASSYPGQGRNEQFF
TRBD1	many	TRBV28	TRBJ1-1	TGTGCCAGCAGTTTACAGGACAGGGGGTTTCCTGAAGCTTTCTTT	CASSLQDRGFPEAFF
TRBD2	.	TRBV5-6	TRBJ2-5	TGTGCCAGCAGCGGGTGGGGGGGCCAAGAGACCCAGTACTTC	CASSGWGGQETQYF
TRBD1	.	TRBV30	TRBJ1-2	TGTGCCTGGAACATACAGGGGGGGCTTGGCTACACCTTC	CAWNIQGGLGYTF
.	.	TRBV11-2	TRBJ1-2	TGTGCCAGCAGCTCAACAGCTAACTATGGCTACACCTTC	CASSSTANYGYTF
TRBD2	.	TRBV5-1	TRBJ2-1	TGCGCCAGCAGTCCCGGGACTAGCGGGAAGGATGAGCAGTTCTTC	CASSPGTSGKDEQFF
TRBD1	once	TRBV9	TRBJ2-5	TGTGCCAGCAGCGGTTACAGGGGGCAGGATGAGACCCAGTACTTC	CASSGYRGQDETQYF
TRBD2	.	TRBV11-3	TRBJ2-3	TGTGCCAGCAGCCAGGGGACTAGCGGGAGGACAGATACGCAGTATTTT	CASSQGTSGRTDTQYF
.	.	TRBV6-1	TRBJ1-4	TGTGCCAGCAGTGAACATCCAACTAATGAAAAACTGTTTTTT	CASSEHPTNEKLFF
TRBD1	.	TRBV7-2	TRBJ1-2	TGTGCCAGCAGCTTATACAGGGGGTTGAGTGGCTACACCTTC	CASSLYRGLSGYTF
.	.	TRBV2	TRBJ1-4	TGTGCCAGCAGTGAAGGTCAGGAAAAACTGTTTTTT	CASSEGQEKLFF
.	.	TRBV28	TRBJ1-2	TGTGCCAGTTCCCAGGAGGGGCGGTTGGACTATGGCTACACCTTC	CASSQEGRLDYGYTF
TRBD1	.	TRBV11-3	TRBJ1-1	TGTGCCAGCAGCTTATCGGGACAGGGGAACACTGAAGCTTTCTTT	CASSLSGQGNTEAFF
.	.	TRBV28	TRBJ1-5	TGTGCCAGCCTCAAGGCACCTAGCAATCAGCCCCAGCATTTT	CASLKAPSNQPQHF
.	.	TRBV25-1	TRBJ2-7	TGTGCCAGCAGTGGACAGCGGGTTGCTACCTACGAGCAGTACTTC	CASSGQRVATYEQYF
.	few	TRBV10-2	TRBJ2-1	TGCGCCAGCTCCCGAGAGACGTGGCATGAGCAGTTCTTC	CASSRETWHEQFF
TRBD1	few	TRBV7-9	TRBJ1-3	TGTGCCAGCAGCTTCGGGGAGACAGGGTCTGGAAACACCATATATTTT	CASSFGETGSGNTIYF
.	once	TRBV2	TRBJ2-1	TGTGCCAGCGGGGGAAACTCCTACAATGAGCAGTTCTTC	CASGGNSYNEQFF
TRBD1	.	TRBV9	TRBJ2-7	TGTGCCAGCAGCTCAAGCCGCAGGGGGAACTACGAGCAGTACTTC	CASSSSRRGNYEQYF
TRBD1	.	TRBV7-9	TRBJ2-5	TGTGCCAGCAGCTTCGGGACAGGGGCTGGGGAGACCCAGTACTTC	CASSFGTGAGETQYF
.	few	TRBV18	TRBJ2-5	TGTGCCAGCTCACCAGACCAAGAGACCCAGTACTTC	CASSPDQETQYF
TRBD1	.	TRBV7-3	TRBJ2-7	TGTGCCAGCAGCTTTTCCGGGACAGGGCCCTACGAGCAGTACTTC	CASSFSGTGPYEQYF
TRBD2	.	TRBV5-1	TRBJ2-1	TGCGCCAGCAGCGAGGGACTAGCGGGAGGGTACTACAATGAGCAGTTCTTC	CASSEGLAGGYYNEQFF
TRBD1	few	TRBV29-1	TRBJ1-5	TGCAGCGCGCAGGGGGACGGCAATCAGCCCCAGCATTTT	CSAQGDGNQPQHF
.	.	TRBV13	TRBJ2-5	TGTGCCAGCAGCTTAGAGTCGGCGGGACGGGGGACCCAGTACTTC	CASSLESAGRGTQYF
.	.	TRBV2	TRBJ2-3	TGTGCCAGCACCTGGGAGTCTAGCACAGATACGCAGTATTTT	CASTWESSTDTQYF